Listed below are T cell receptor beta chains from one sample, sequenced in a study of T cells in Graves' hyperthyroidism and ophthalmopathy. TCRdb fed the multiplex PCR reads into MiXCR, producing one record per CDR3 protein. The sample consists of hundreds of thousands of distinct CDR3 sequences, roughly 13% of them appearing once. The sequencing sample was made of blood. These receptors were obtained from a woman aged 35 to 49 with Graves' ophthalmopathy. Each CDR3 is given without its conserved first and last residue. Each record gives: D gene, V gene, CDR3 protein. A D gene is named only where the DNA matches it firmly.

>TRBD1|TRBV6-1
ASSERGRGLSQPQH
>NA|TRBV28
ASSSTGDLEQY
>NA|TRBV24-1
ATSDPSGQGGNEKLF
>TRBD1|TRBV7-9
ASSPQGARTEAF
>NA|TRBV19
ASSIGPTDNYGYT
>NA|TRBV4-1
ASSLAFSYEQY
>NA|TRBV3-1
ASSQNEGNGYT
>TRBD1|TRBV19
ASSIRDSESSYEQY
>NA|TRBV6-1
ASKMDDSNQPQH
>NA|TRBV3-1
ASSTGDSGTQY
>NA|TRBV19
ASSIYRLYNEQF
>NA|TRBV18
ASSPQGDEQY
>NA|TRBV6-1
ASRTNVWGGEGNEKLF
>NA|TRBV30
AWSVTGWNTEAF
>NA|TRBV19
AGSIGLGDTVQF
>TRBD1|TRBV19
ASSIQTGTLYGYT
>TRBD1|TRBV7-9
ASSPPDRNNSPLH
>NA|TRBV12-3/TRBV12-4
ASSPLVGRVGTDTQY
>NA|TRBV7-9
ASSLDRSSYEQY
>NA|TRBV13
ASSLTGRSYEQY